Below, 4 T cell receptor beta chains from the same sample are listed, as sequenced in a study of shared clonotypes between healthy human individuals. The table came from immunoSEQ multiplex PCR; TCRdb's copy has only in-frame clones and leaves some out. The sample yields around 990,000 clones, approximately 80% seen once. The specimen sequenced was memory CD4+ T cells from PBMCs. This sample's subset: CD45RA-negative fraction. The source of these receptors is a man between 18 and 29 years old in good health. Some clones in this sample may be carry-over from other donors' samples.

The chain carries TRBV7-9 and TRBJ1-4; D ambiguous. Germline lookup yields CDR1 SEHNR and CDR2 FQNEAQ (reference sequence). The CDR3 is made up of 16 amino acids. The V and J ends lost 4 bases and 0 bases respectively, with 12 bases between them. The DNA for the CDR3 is TGTGCCAGCAGCTCTCTGGGTCGGGCAACTAATGAAAAACTGTTTTTT. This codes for CASSSLGRATNEKLFF.

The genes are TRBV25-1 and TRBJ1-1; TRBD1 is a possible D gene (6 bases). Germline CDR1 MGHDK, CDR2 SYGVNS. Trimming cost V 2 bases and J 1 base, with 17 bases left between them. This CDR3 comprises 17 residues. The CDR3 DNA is TGTGCCAGCAGTGAACTGGGCAGGGGAAGGAAGAACACTGAAGCTTTCTTT. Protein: CASSELGRGRKNTEAFF.

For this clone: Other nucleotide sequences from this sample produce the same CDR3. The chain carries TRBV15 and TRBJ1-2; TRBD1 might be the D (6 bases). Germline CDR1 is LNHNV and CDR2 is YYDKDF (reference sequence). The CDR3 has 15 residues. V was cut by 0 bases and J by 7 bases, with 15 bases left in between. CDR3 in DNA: TGTGCCACCAGCAGAGACAGGGGTCGACTTGGTGGCTACACCTTC. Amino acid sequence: CATSRDRGRLGGYTF.

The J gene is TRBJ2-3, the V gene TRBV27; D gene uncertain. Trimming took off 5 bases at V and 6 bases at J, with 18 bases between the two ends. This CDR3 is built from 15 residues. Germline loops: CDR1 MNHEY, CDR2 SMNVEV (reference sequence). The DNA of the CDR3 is TGTGCCAGCAGTCCCCAAGTATCCTCGTGGGATACGCAGTATTTT. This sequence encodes CASSPQVSSWDTQYF.